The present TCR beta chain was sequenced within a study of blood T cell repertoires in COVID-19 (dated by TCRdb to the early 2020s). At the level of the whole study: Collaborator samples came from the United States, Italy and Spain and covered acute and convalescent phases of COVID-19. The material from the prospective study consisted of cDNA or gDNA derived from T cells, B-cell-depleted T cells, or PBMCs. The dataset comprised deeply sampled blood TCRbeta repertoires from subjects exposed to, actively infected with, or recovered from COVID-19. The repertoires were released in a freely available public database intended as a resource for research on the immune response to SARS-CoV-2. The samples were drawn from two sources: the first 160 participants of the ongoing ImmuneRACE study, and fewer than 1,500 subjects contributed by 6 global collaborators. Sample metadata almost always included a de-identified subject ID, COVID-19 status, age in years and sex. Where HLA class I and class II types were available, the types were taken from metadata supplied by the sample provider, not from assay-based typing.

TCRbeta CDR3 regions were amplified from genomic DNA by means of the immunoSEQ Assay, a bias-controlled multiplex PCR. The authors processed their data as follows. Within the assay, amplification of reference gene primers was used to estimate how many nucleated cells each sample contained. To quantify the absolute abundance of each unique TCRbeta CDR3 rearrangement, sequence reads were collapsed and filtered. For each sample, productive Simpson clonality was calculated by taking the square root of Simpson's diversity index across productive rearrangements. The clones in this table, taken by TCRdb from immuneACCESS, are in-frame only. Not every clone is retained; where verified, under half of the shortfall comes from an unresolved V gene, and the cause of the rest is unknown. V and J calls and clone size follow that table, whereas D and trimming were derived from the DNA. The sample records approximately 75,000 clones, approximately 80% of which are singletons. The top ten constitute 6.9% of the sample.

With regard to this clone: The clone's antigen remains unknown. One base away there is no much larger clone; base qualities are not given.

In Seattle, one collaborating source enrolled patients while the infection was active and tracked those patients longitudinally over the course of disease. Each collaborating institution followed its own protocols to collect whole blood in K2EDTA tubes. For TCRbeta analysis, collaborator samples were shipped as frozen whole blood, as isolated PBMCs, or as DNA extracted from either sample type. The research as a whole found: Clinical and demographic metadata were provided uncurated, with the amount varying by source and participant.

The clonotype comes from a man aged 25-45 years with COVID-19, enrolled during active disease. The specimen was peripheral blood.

The nucleotide sequence reads TGTGCCAGTACCCTGACAGGGTCTGTTAATCAGCCCCAGCATTTT. Translation gives CASTLTGSVNQPQHF. The chain employs TRBV19 and TRBJ1-5, with TRBD1 identical over 7 junction bases. Its CDR3 holds 15 amino acids, cysteine through phenylalanine. The sequence is cut down to CDR3 DNA, 45 bases in frame from base 1. Trimming removed 7 bases from V and 4 bases from J; the gene matches leave 10 bases unexplained. Looking up the germline V gene (reference sequence) yields CDR1 LNHDA and CDR2 SQIVND. The full variable domain, with segments outside the CDR3 supplied by the reference TRBV19 and TRBJ1-5 proteins, appears as DGGITQSPKYLFRKEGQNVTLSCEQNLNHDAMYWYRQDPGQGLRLIYYSQIVNDFQKGDIAEGYSVSREKKESFPLTVTSAQKNPTAFYLCASTLTGSVNQPQHFGDGTRLSIL.